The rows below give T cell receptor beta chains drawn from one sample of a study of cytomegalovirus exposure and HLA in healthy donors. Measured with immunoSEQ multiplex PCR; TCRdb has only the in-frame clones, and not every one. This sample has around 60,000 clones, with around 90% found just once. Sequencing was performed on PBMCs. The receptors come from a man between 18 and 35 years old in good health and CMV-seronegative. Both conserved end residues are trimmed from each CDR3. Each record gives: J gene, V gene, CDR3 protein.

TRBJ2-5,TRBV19,ASSDQQGATETQY
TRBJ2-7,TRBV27,ASMITGGEQY
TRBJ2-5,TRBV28,ASSPWGTSGRGQETQY
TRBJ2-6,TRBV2,ASSEKGQGETGANVLT
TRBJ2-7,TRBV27,ASSPSGLAPEQY
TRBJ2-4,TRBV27,ASSALLAGGPKNIQY
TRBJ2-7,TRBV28,ASSLTSYEQY
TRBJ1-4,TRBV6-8,ASRLFEKLF
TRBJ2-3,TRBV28,ASSPPLPTDTQY
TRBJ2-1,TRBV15,ATSRDQAGAYNEQF
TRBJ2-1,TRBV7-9,ASSPAGRPRQVHEQF
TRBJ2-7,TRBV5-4,ASSDGQKIYEQY
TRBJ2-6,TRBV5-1,ASSLQYRQAGANVLT
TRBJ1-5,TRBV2,ASSAGTGLGEPQH
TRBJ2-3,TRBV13,ASSFPSTDTQY
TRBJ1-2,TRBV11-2,ASSLGGGPLTGDGYT